Shown below are 2 T cell receptor beta chains from a single sample sequenced in a study of cytomegalovirus exposure and HLA in healthy donors. The PCR ran on 60 Vbeta and 13 Jbeta primers. Assay used: immunoSEQ multiplex PCR; TCRdb lists only in-frame clones, some missing. Here the sample spans approximately 110,000 clones, more than 70% being singletons. Sequencing was done on a sample of PBMCs. Receptor source: a man aged 50 or older in good health and CMV-seronegative.

This chain connects TRBV7-6 to TRBJ2-5; D possibly corresponds to TRBD1 (6 bases). V was shortened by 4 bases and J by 5 bases, with 14 bases between the two germline ends. Germline-derived CDR1 and CDR2 are SGHVS and FNYEAQ. This CDR3 has 14 amino acids. For the CDR3, the DNA is TGTGCCAGCAGCTCGCTGGACAGTGACGAGACCCAGTACTTC. As protein: CASSSLDSDETQYF.

In DNA form, the CDR3 reads TGTGCCACCAGCAGTCCGCCGGGACAGGTGAACACTGAAGCTTTCTTT. Protein sequence: CATSSPPGQVNTEAFF. The gene calls are TRBV15 and TRBJ1-1; 8 bases are shared with TRBD1. Germline CDR1 and CDR2: LNHNV and YYDKDF (reference sequence). The CDR3 consists of 16 residues. The trim removed 3 bases at V and 0 bases at J, leaving 6 bases unmatched.